This TCR beta chain was sequenced in a study of neoadjuvant nivolumab and ipilimumab in lung cancer. Study outcomes and limitations: Compared with tumor-adjacent uninvolved lung, resected tumors showed greater richness and clonality. Resected-tumor TCR richness correlated positively with pretherapy blood richness. From pretherapy to surgery, tumor richness and clonality rose with dual therapy. Pathologic regression was not significantly tied to TCR clonality.

The V end lost 6 bases, the J end lost 2 bases, and 19 bases lay between the germline ends. The CDR3 is 16 amino acids. Germline V gives CDR1 KGHSH, CDR2 LQKENI. As regards this clone: Its specificity is unknown.

TCRdb's copy holds only in-frame clones and misses some; the assay was immunoSEQ multiplex PCR. The table includes 24,000 or so clones, around 80% detected once. The sequence was collected from an adult with non-small cell lung cancer. This chain links TRBV18 with TRBJ1-1; D gene ambiguous. The source material was peripheral blood, sampled before neoadjuvant nivolumab, alone or with ipilimumab. This CDR3 reads CASSPRLQVKNTEAFF. CDR3 bases: TGTGCCAGCTCCCCTAGACTTCAAGTGAAAAACACTGAAGCTTTCTTT.